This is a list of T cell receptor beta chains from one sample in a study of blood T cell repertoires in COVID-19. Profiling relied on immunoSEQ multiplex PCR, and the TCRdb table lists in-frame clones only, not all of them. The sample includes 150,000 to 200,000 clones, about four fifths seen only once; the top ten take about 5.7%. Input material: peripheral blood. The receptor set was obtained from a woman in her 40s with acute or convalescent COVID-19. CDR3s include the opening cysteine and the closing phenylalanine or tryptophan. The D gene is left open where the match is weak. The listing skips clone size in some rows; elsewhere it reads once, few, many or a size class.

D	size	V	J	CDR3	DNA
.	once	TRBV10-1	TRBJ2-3	CASTAQTQGLDTQYF	TGCGCCAGCACGGCTCAAACCCAGGGCTTGGATACGCAGTATTTT
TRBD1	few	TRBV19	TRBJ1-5	CASSPRQGSGQPQHF	TGTGCCAGTAGTCCCCGACAGGGGTCGGGTCAGCCCCAGCATTTT
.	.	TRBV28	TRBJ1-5	CASSLGQGSYQPQHF	TGTGCCAGCAGTTTAGGGCAGGGGAGTTACCAGCCCCAGCATTTT
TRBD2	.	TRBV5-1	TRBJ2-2	CASSSGTSGTGELFF	TGCGCCAGCAGCTCCGGGACTAGCGGTACCGGGGAGCTGTTTTTT
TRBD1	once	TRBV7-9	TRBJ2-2	CASSWTGFGELFF	TGTGCCAGCAGCTGGACAGGGTTCGGGGAGCTGTTTTTT
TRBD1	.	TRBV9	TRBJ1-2	CASSGQGQGTSSPGYTF	TGTGCCAGCAGCGGACAAGGACAGGGGACATCTAGTCCTGGCTACACCTTC
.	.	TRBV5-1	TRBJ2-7	CASSLAGPGLGYEQYF	TGCGCCAGCAGCTTGGCGGGCCCAGGACTCGGCTACGAGCAGTACTTC
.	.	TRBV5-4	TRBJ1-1	CASSLGAGFGTEAFF	TGTGCCAGCAGCTTGGGGGCAGGGTTTGGCACTGAAGCTTTCTTT
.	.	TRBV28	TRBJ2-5	CASIPQTLNQETQYF	TGTGCCAGCATTCCCCAGACTCTAAATCAAGAGACCCAGTACTTC
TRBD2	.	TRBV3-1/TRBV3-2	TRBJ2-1	CASSQEGTSASYNEQFF	TGTGCCAGCAGCCAAGAAGGGACTAGCGCCTCGTACAATGAGCAGTTCTTC
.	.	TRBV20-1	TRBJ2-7	CSATNYEQYF	TGCAGTGCTACCAATTACGAGCAGTACTTC
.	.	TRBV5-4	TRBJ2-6	CASRGDVTGGANVLTF	TGTGCCAGCAGGGGAGATGTGACGGGAGGGGCCAACGTCCTGACTTTC
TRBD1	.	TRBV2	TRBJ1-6	CASKGAKGGTAYNSPLHF	TGTGCCAGCAAGGGGGCGAAAGGGGGGACAGCTTATAATTCACCCCTCCACTTT
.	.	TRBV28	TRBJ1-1	CASSFLPGEAFF	TGTGCCAGCAGTTTTTTGCCGGGGGAAGCTTTCTTT
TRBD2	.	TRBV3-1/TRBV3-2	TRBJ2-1	CASSPGLAGGHEQFF	TGTGCCAGCAGCCCGGGACTAGCGGGGGGGCATGAGCAGTTCTTC